This paragraph covers one T cell receptor beta chain sequence. This clonotype was detected many times. The antigen this receptor binds is unknown. Base qualities are not provided; no much larger clone lies one nucleotide away. This sample is part of a study of kidney transplant recipient with SARS-CoV-2 infection (dated by TCRdb to 2020 to 2022). The junction shows trimming of 8 bases on V and 6 bases on J, plus 4 bases between the germline ends. CDR1 and CDR2 were assigned from the germline V gene as SGHAT and FQNNGV. The CDR3 holds 10 amino acids from the cysteine to the phenylalanine. Left in the record is the CDR3 DNA by itself, 30 bases read in frame from the first base. In light of the paper, this sample's time point label describes: pre-pandemic baseline sample and day 111 after first positive SARS-CoV-2 test. Instrument on record: Illumina MiSeq. Profiling of the peripheral T cell repertoire targeted human TCRbeta genes. Concerning the study's data processing: Beta-binomial modelling was applied to test for differential clonotype abundance so that variability over time was accounted for. Clonotypes that had expanded were screened against the ImmuneCODE reference database of SARS-CoV-2-associated TCRs and mapped onto regions of the viral genome. Additional analyses of the repertoire looked at TRBV gene usage, CDR3 length, CDR3 amino acid overlap between time points, clonotype abundance distributions and Jaccard similarity. TCRdb reworked the public reads: Q25 trimming with fastp, MiXCR clone assembly, productive beta chains retained. Identical CDR3 protein sequences are pooled into one entry, listed with their most common genes and DNA. The V and J calls reflect TCRdb's pipeline rather than the authors' work. This sample lists about 250,000 distinct CDR3 sequences; around 28% were detected once. The ten largest account for 7% to 8% of the sample.

The chain was built from TRBV11-2 and TRBJ2-2, with no D gene named confidently. This TCR came from a male patient between 25 and 40 years old who had COVID-19 and was a kidney transplant recipient. Some T cells present after a transplant may be cells of the graft donor. The sample consisted of a blood sample, taken at baseline and on approximately day 120 from a kidney transplant recipient. The DNA sequence is given as TGTGCCAGCGAGGCCGGGGAGCTGTTTTTT. Its product reads: CASEAGELFF.